These 13 T cell receptor beta chains were sequenced from one sample in a study of shared clonotypes between healthy human individuals (dated by TCRdb to the early 2020s). Receptor amplification or capture employed the immunoSEQ multiplex PCR assay. The clones in this table, taken by TCRdb from immuneACCESS, are in-frame only. Not every clone is retained; where verified, under half of the shortfall comes from an unresolved V gene, and the cause of the rest is unknown. The sample table shows around 700,000 clones, and around 78% are seen once. The ten largest clones take up more than 1.5% of the sample. The sample taken for sequencing was memory CD4+ T cells sorted from blood. The label giving this sample's cell subset or site can be read as: CD45RA-negative fraction. Receptors were obtained from a woman aged 25 to 45 in good health.

This clone showed up just a few times. J is TRBJ1-1 and V is TRBV28; 9 bases line up with TRBD1. This CDR3 is built from 15 residues. V shed 5 bases and J 10 bases; nucleotides not matched to a gene: 14. Germline V lookup: CDR1 MDHEN, CDR2 SYDVKM. In DNA form, the CDR3 reads TGTGCCAGCAGTCCCCTACAACCGGGACAGGGTACAGCTTTCTTT. Amino acids: CASSPLQPGQGTAFF.

The chain has TRBV7-2 and TRBJ1-1; 7 bases map to TRBD1. CDR3 length: 13 amino acids. CDR1 is SGHTA, CDR2 FQGNSA, per germline. V lost 5 bases and J lost 7; bases outside the gene matches: 7. CDR3 in amino acids: CASSQLQGNEAFF. CDR3 sequence (DNA): TGTGCCAGCAGCCAGCTACAGGGGAATGAAGCTTTCTTT.

The rearrangement uses TRBV15 and TRBJ2-1; 7 bases agree with TRBD2. Germline V gene data show CDR1 as LNHNV and CDR2 as YYDKDF (reference sequence). This CDR3 contains 15 residues. The J segment lost 7 bases and the V segment lost 8 bases, leaving 14 bases of the junction unmatched. CDR3 nucleotide sequence: TGTGCCACCCGGTCCGCGGGAGATGGCGGAAATGAGCAGTTCTTC. This sequence encodes CATRSAGDGGNEQFF.

V and J are TRBV5-4 and TRBJ2-5, with D unclear. CDR1 and CDR2 (germline): SGHNT, YYREEE (reference sequence). There are 14 residues in the CDR3. The germline V and J ends were trimmed by 4 bases and 4 bases, with 14 bases remaining between them. The CDR3 reads CASSTAKALETQYF. The CDR3 nucleotides read TGTGCCAGCAGCACGGCAAAAGCGCTAGAGACCCAGTACTTC.

The chain combines TRBV7-2 with TRBJ2-7; D is uncertain. CDR1 SGHTA and CDR2 FQGNSA come from the germline V gene. With 7 bases removed from V and 4 bases from J, the gap between germline ends came to 8 bases. The CDR3 length is 11 residues. DNA for the CDR3: TGTGCCAGCAACGACTTATACGAGCAGTACTTC. This encodes CASNDLYEQYF.

The chain couples TRBV6-5 to TRBJ2-5, with 10 bases identical to TRBD2. In germline, CDR1 is MNHEY, CDR2 SVGAGI. V trimming: 4 bases; J trimming: 5 bases; junction bases outside the gene matches: 10. The CDR3 is 16 residues long. The CDR3 nucleotides are TGTGCCAGCAGTTCAACCCCTAGCGGGGGCGAGGAGACCCAGTACTTC. This encodes CASSSTPSGGEETQYF.

The chain is built from TRBV6-5 and TRBJ1-4; D is unclear. The germline V gene encodes CDR1 MNHEY and CDR2 SVGAGI. V was clipped by 7 bases and J by 8 bases, with 14 bases between them. The CDR3 is made up of 13 amino acids. In DNA form, the CDR3 reads TGTGCCAGCACCCAACTTTCCGAGGAAAAACTGTTTTTT. Protein sequence: CASTQLSEEKLFF.

The rearrangement joins TRBV11-2 to TRBJ2-7; a possible D gene is TRBD2 (5 bases). V lost 5 bases to trimming and J lost 7 bases, with 18 bases between them. This CDR3 is 14 amino acids long. Germline values: CDR1 SGHAT, CDR2 FQNNGV. CDR3 sequence: CASSPPIGVGEQYF. In nucleotides, the CDR3 is TGTGCCAGCAGCCCTCCCATCGGGGTAGGTGAGCAGTACTTC.

This chain uses TRBV9 with TRBJ1-2, with unresolved D. CDR1 and CDR2 from the germline V gene are SGDLS and YYNGEE. The V gene lost 0 bases and the J gene lost 4 bases, with 13 bases spanning the gap. This CDR3 contains 15 residues. The DNA for the CDR3 is TGTGCCAGCAGCGTAGAGTCCCAAGACTCCTATGGCTACACCTTC. This sequence encodes CASSVESQDSYGYTF.

This sequence joins TRBV6-5 and TRBJ2-7, with 9 bases aligning to TRBD2. The ends lost 8 bases at V and 2 bases at J; junction bases unmatched: 7. This CDR3 spans 14 amino acids. Germline V gene data show CDR1 as MNHEY and CDR2 as SVGAGI. The CDR3: CASARLAATYEQYF. Written as DNA, the CDR3 is TGTGCCAGCGCGAGACTAGCGGCGACCTACGAGCAGTACTTC.

V and J are TRBV6-6 and TRBJ2-1; 11 nucleotides agree with TRBD2. Germline V gene sequence: CDR1 MNHNY, CDR2 SVGAGI (reference sequence). The CDR3 runs to 13 residues. V shed 8 bases, J shed 8 bases, and the junction held 5 bases outside the gene matches. CDR3 in amino acids: CASVTSGSYEQFF. DNA for the CDR3: TGTGCCAGCGTTACTAGCGGGAGCTATGAGCAGTTCTTC.

The rearrangement links TRBV28 to TRBJ1-2; no clear D. Per the germline V gene, CDR1 is MDHEN and CDR2 is SYDVKM. The CDR3 consists of 12 residues. Trimming left V 5 bases short and J 5 bases short, with 9 bases between. The CDR3 DNA reads as TGTGCCAGCAGTCAAATGGCTTATGGCTACACCTTC. It yields the protein CASSQMAYGYTF.

This rearrangement joins TRBV7-9 to TRBJ1-5; D is uncertain. Germline V CDR1 and CDR2: SEHNR, FQNEAQ (reference sequence). This CDR3 contains 14 residues. V lost 2 bases and J 4 bases, leaving 9 bases between the germline ends. This CDR3 is CASSLMGRNQPQHF. For the CDR3, the DNA is TGTGCCAGCAGCTTAATGGGTAGAAATCAGCCCCAGCATTTT.